These 9 T cell receptor beta chains originate from one sample sequenced in a study of blood T cell repertoires in COVID-19. The method was immunoSEQ multiplex PCR; TCRdb's version includes in-frame clones alone and lacks a portion of them. The sample contains under 350,000 clones, 70% to 90% of which appear only once. Source material: peripheral blood. Receptor source: a human donor in a cohort sampled during active COVID-19.

The rearrangement joins TRBV30 to TRBJ1-5, with 8 bases that match TRBD1. The junction had 5 bases not matched to a gene; V was cut back by 8 bases and J by 2 bases. Germline-derived CDR1 and CDR2 are GTSNPN and SVGIG (reference sequence). This CDR3 spans 13 amino acids. The CDR3 sequence: CAIQGQGNQPQHF. The DNA for the CDR3 is TGTGCCATTCAGGGACAGGGCAATCAGCCCCAGCATTTT.

This chain joins TRBV18 and TRBJ1-4, with 11 nucleotides matching TRBD1. The CDR3 length is 16 residues. Per germline, CDR1 KGHSH and CDR2 LQKENI. Losses at the gene ends were 6 bases for V and 2 bases for J; bases not matched to a gene: 5. The CDR3 here is CASSRTGGHTNEKLFF. CDR3 DNA sequence: TGTGCCAGCTCTCGGACAGGGGGCCATACTAATGAAAAACTGTTTTTT.

V and J are TRBV28 and TRBJ2-1; no clear D gene. The CDR3 has 14 residues. Germline CDR1 and CDR2: MDHEN and SYDVKM. V was shortened by 6 bases and J by 7 bases, with 16 bases between the two germline ends. CDR3 nucleotide sequence: TGTGCCAGCAGCCTCACCCCCACGCGAAATGAGCAGTTCTTC. Translating it yields CASSLTPTRNEQFF.

The chain carries TRBV30 and TRBJ1-2; D possibly corresponds to TRBD1 (6 bases). The CDR3 runs 13 residues. The germline V gene has CDR1 GTSNPN and CDR2 SVGIG (reference sequence). The V end was cut by 8 bases, the J end by 4 bases, with 17 bases between. The CDR3 is CAGPGTRGYGYTF. CDR3 nucleotides: TGTGCCGGTCCTGGGACCAGGGGCTATGGCTACACCTTC.

The CDR3 spells CASSQVSYEQYF. The CDR3 DNA follows: TGTGCCAGCAGCCAGGTCTCCTACGAGCAGTACTTC. The chain carries TRBV7-9 and TRBJ2-7; no clear D. CDR3 length: 12 residues. Trimming shortened V by 5 bases and J by 0 bases, and 5 bases separated the two germline ends. Germline CDR1 SEHNR, CDR2 FQNEAQ (reference sequence).

The chain links TRBV4-2 to TRBJ2-3; TRBD2 agrees at 10 bases. This CDR3 contains 18 residues. J lost 2 bases, V lost 0 bases, and 8 bases had no gene match. CDR1 and CDR2 from the germline V gene are LGHNA and YNFKEQ. CDR3 residues: CASSQERLAGVSTDTQYF. The CDR3 bases are TGTGCCAGCAGCCAAGAACGGCTAGCGGGGGTCTCCACAGATACGCAGTATTTT.

In the case of this clone: The limits of the CDR3 on the DNA are not certain, so only TCRdb's listed CDR3 is given. The genes are TRBV9 and TRBJ1-2; the D segment call TRBD1 is taken from the table without a DNA check. The CDR3 extends over 15 residues, inclusive of both ends. Germline-derived CDR1 and CDR2 are SGDLS and YYNGEE. This CDR3 reads CASSVVGTGTQGGTF.

In this sample, this clone turned up once. This chain uses TRBV9 with TRBJ1-2, with a possible D match to TRBD1 (6 bases). Looked up from germline, CDR1 is SGDLS and CDR2 is YYNGEE. Trimming cost V 4 bases and J 8 bases, with 24 bases left between them. This CDR3 has 16 amino acids. CDR3 residues: CASSPRGSQGKVGYTF. The CDR3 DNA reads as TGTGCCAGCAGCCCCCGAGGGAGTCAGGGGAAGGTCGGCTACACCTTC.

The chain joins TRBV9 to TRBJ2-4; D is uncertain. Germline loops: CDR1 SGDLS, CDR2 YYNGEE. Trimming left V 4 bases short and J 1 base short, with 12 bases between. The length of the CDR3 is 15 residues. Written as DNA, the CDR3 is TGTGCCAGCAGCCCTACAGCCTCCGCCAAAAACATTCAGTACTTC. It translates to CASSPTASAKNIQYF.